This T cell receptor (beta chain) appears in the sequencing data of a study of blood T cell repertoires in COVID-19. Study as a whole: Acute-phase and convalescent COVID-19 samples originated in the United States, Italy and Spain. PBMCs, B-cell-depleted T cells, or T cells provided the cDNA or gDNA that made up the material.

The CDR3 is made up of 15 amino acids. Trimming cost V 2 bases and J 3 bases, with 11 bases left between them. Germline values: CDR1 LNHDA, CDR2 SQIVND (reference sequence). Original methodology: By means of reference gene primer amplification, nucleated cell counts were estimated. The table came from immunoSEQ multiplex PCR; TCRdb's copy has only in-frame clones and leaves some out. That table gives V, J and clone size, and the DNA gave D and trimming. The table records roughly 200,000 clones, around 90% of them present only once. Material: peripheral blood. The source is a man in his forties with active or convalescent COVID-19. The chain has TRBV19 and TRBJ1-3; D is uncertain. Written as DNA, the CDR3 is TGTGCCAGTAGTATAAACAGCCTTATTGGAAACACCATATATTTT. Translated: CASSINSLIGNTIYF.